This TCR beta chain was recovered during a study of T cell responses to AZD1222 COVID-19 vaccine. Across the study: Some second doses came at about 4 weeks and others at about 12 weeks; these were pooled.

The assay was immunoSEQ multiplex PCR, and TCRdb's table has in-frame clones only and misses some. The table includes about 180,000 clones, around 87% detected once. CDR3 length: 15 amino acids. Looked up from germline, CDR1 is MGHDK and CDR2 is SYGVNS. Trimming stripped 8 bases from V and 7 bases from J, with 20 bases between. Concerning this clone: Its matching antigen is unknown.

Findings of the study overall: AZD1222 recipients seropositive at baseline numbered only six or seven. Repertoire collection took place solely once the T cell response had peaked.

The clonotype was recovered from an adult in good health. This rearrangement joins TRBV25-1 to TRBJ1-4; possible D gene TRBD1, 6 bases. This material consisted of peripheral blood, taken on day 0 of AZD1222 vaccination. CDR3 sequence: CASALQGRTGEKLFF. CDR3 DNA: TGTGCCAGCGCGCTACAGGGCCGCACGGGTGAAAAACTGTTTTTT.